The 25 T cell receptor beta chains below were found in one sample sequenced in a study of blood T cell repertoires in COVID-19. Method: immunoSEQ multiplex PCR; TCRdb's copy keeps in-frame clones and lacks some. The data hold 300,000 to 400,000 clones, with about nine tenths observed a single time. Sample: peripheral blood. The origin of the receptors is a man aged 50-59 years with active or convalescent COVID-19.

The chain combines TRBV6-6 with TRBJ1-6; 7 bases are a match to TRBD1. Trimming removed 6 bases from V and 5 bases from J; junction bases left unmatched: 7. Germline V CDR1 and CDR2: MNHNY, SVGAGI (reference sequence). CDR3 length: 15 amino acids. CDR3 in amino acids: CASSTGTEHNSPLHF. DNA for the CDR3: TGTGCCAGCAGCACCGGGACAGAGCATAATTCACCCCTCCACTTT.

The chain couples TRBV5-5 to TRBJ2-6, with D uncertain. The CDR3 length is 15 residues. Germline CDR1 SGHKS, CDR2 YYEKEE (reference sequence). V was trimmed by 2 bases and J by 4 bases, leaving 10 bases between them. The CDR3 coding sequence is TGTGCCAGCAGCTTCCTCGGGTCCGGGGCCAACGTCCTGACTTTC. Its protein is CASSFLGSGANVLTF.

This chain links TRBV6-5 with TRBJ2-5, with TRBD2 matching 8 bases. This CDR3 is built from 15 residues. Germline V gene sequence: CDR1 MNHEY, CDR2 SVGAGI. J lost 5 bases, V lost 5 bases, and 10 bases had no gene match. CDR3 coding DNA: TGTGCCAGCAGTATCCCAAGCGGGGGTCGGGAGACCCAGTACTTC. This codes for CASSIPSGGRETQYF.

This clone was counted many times. V and J are TRBV10-1 and TRBJ2-2, with a tentative D call TRBD1 (6 bases). V shed 4 bases and J shed 0 bases, with 15 bases lying between them. Germline V gives CDR1 WNHNN, CDR2 SYGVQD (reference sequence). This CDR3 has 17 residues. CDR3 loop: CASSGKQGAANTGELFF. CDR3 nucleotides: TGCGCCAGCAGTGGGAAACAGGGAGCAGCGAACACCGGGGAGCTGTTTTTT.

Here the CDR3 reads CATSEKWTGPDTQYF. The CDR3, as DNA: TGTGCCACCAGTGAAAAATGGACAGGGCCAGATACGCAGTATTTT. The chain carries TRBV24-1 and TRBJ2-3; 8 bases are shared with TRBD1. V trimming: 4 bases; J trimming: 4 bases; junction bases outside the gene matches: 6. This CDR3 region has 15 residues. Germline V gene sequence: CDR1 KGHDR, CDR2 SFDVKD.

The rearrangement uses TRBV7-2 and TRBJ2-5; 7 bases map to TRBD2. This CDR3 region has 15 residues. CDR1 is SGHTA and CDR2 is FQGNSA in the germline V gene. V gave up 1 base and J gave up 5 bases; unmatched junction bases: 7. The CDR3 spells CASSLVAGREETQYF. The CDR3 region has the DNA TGTGCCAGCAGCTTAGTAGCGGGCCGGGAGGAGACCCAGTACTTC.

The chain carries TRBV3-1 (or the pseudogene TRBV3-2) and TRBJ2-5; no clear D gene. CDR1 and CDR2 (germline): LGHDT, YNNKEL (reference sequence). The V gene lost 6 bases and the J gene lost 4 bases, with 6 bases spanning the gap. The CDR3 extends over 11 amino acids. The CDR3 loop reads CASRLSETQYF. The DNA of the CDR3 is TGTGCCAGCAGGCTATCAGAGACCCAGTACTTC.

The chain has TRBV7-8 and TRBJ2-1; TRBD1 matches at 9 bases. With V trimmed by 2 bases and J by 4 bases, 9 bases remained unmatched. Per the germline V gene, CDR1 is SGHVS and CDR2 is FQNEAQ. CDR3 length equals 17 residues. CDR3 loop: CASSLWGQGQGYNEQFF. The CDR3 nucleotides are TGTGCCAGCAGCTTATGGGGTCAAGGACAGGGGTACAATGAGCAGTTCTTC.

The V and J genes are TRBV6-5 and TRBJ1-1; TRBD1 might be the D (5 bases). Germline CDR1 and CDR2: MNHEY and SVGAGI. The V end lost 9 bases, the J end lost 10 bases, and 15 bases lay between the germline ends. This CDR3 has 11 amino acids. CDR3 sequence (DNA): TGTGCCAGTTACGGTAGGGGCGCAGCTTTCTTT. This codes for CASYGRGAAFF.

V usage is TRBV18 and J usage is TRBJ1-3; a weak D match, TRBD1 (5 bases). V lost 4 bases and J 0 bases, leaving 16 bases between the germline ends. The CDR3 sequence is 17 residues long. Germline V lookup: CDR1 KGHSH, CDR2 LQKENI. Written as DNA, the CDR3 is TGTGCCAGCTCACGGAATCTCCAGGGAAGCTCTGGAAACACCATATATTTT. Translation: CASSRNLQGSSGNTIYF.

This clone appeared once. The J gene is TRBJ1-2, the V gene TRBV7-2, with 7 bases fitting TRBD1. The V gene end was trimmed by 4 bases and the J gene end by 4 bases; junction bases not matched to a gene: 9. This CDR3 contains 15 residues. CDR1 SGHTA and CDR2 FQGNSA come from the germline V gene. CDR3 nucleotide sequence: TGTGCCAGCAGCTCTCGAGACAGGGACTCCTATGGCTACACCTTC. Its translation: CASSSRDRDSYGYTF.

The chain carries TRBV7-9 and TRBJ1-2; TRBD1 matches 7 bases. V was clipped by 1 base and J by 11 bases; unmatched bases: 7. Looked up from germline, CDR1 is SEHNR and CDR2 is FQNEAQ (reference sequence). The CDR3 is 13 amino acids. The CDR3 reads CASSLGQGFNYTF. The CDR3 coding sequence is TGTGCCAGCAGCTTAGGACAGGGTTTCAATTACACCTTC.

The chain carries TRBV28 and TRBJ2-6; 8 nucleotides agree with TRBD1. The CDR3 runs 17 residues. Per the germline V gene, CDR1 is MDHEN and CDR2 is SYDVKM. Unmatched junction bases numbered 11, after V lost 6 bases and J lost 4 bases. CDR3 protein: CASSQGQGARGANVLTF. CDR3 in DNA: TGTGCCAGCAGCCAGGGGCAGGGGGCGAGGGGGGCCAACGTCCTGACTTTC.

The genes are TRBV19 and TRBJ2-5, with D possibly TRBD1 on 6 matching bases. Trimming took 4 bases from V and 2 from J, leaving 14 bases between them. CDR1 LNHDA and CDR2 SQIVND come from the germline V gene (reference sequence). This CDR3 has 15 amino acids. The CDR3, as DNA: TGTGCCAGTAGTAACCGAGGGGGACGTCAAGAGACCCAGTACTTC. Residues: CASSNRGGRQETQYF.

A few counts support this clone. The V and J genes are TRBV30 and TRBJ1-6, with D perhaps TRBD1 (5 bases). Trimming took off 0 bases at V and 9 bases at J, with 6 bases between the two ends. Germline lookup yields CDR1 GTSNPN and CDR2 SVGIG (reference sequence). The length of the CDR3 is 12 residues. CDR3 sequence: CAWSVDSSPLHF. DNA of the CDR3: TGTGCCTGGAGTGTCGACAGTTCACCCCTCCACTTT.

The chain links TRBV11-2 to TRBJ2-2, with 8 bases lining up with TRBD2. The CDR3 runs 16 residues. CDR1 and CDR2 from the germline V gene are SGHAT and FQNNGV. Unmatched junction bases numbered 8, after V lost 4 bases and J lost 4 bases. The CDR3 protein is CASSSWGRGVTGELFF. The CDR3 bases are TGTGCCAGCAGCTCCTGGGGGCGGGGGGTCACCGGGGAGCTGTTTTTT.

The chain carries TRBV5-5 and TRBJ1-4; TRBD1 matches 7 bases. The CDR3 sequence is 16 residues long. The V gene end was trimmed by 4 bases and the J gene end by 2 bases; junction bases not matched to a gene: 8. Germline V gene sequence: CDR1 SGHKS, CDR2 YYEKEE (reference sequence). In DNA form, the CDR3 reads TGTGCCAGCAGCCCCAGGGGGTTTTCTACTAATGAAAAACTGTTTTTT. This encodes CASSPRGFSTNEKLFF.

The chain carries TRBV27 and TRBJ2-7; the match to TRBD1 covers 8 bases. V shed 2 bases, J shed 4 bases, and the junction held 10 bases outside the gene matches. This CDR3 has 16 residues. Looked up from germline, CDR1 is MNHEY and CDR2 is SMNVEV (reference sequence). CDR3 sequence (DNA): TGTGCCAGCAGTTTACAGGGCAGGGGGCTTTTGTACGAGCAGTACTTC. Translating gives CASSLQGRGLLYEQYF.

The V gene is TRBV10-1, the J gene TRBJ1-1; D perhaps matches TRBD1 (5 bases). CDR3 length: 12 residues. Germline V CDR1 and CDR2: WNHNN, SYGVQD (reference sequence). V lost 6 bases, J lost 11 bases, and 16 bases lay in between. For the CDR3, the DNA is TGCGCCAGCAGCGGTACAGGATCCGCCGCTTTCTTT. Its protein product is CASSGTGSAAFF.

The chain has TRBV7-2 and TRBJ1-5; D is possibly TRBD1 (6 bases). Germline assignment: CDR1 SGHTA and CDR2 FQGNSA. Trimming took off 0 bases at V and 10 bases at J, with 16 bases between the two ends. CDR3 length equals 15 residues. CDR3 nucleotides: TGTGCCAGCAGCTTAGCGACTGGGGGCCAGGTCCCCCAGCATTTT. It is translated as CASSLATGGQVPQHF.

CDR3 bases: TGTGCCAGCAGCTTGGGGACAGGGTACTCCTATAATTCACCCCTCCACTTT. Translation: CASSLGTGYSYNSPLHF. The rearrangement joins TRBV7-6 to TRBJ1-6, with 9 bases matching TRBD1. The CDR3 totals 17 residues. CDR1 and CDR2 from the germline V gene are SGHVS and FNYEAQ. The J segment lost 0 bases and the V segment lost 3 bases, leaving 3 bases of the junction unmatched.

The chain employs TRBV5-1 and TRBJ1-6; the D is unclear. The germline V and J ends were trimmed by 1 base and 7 bases, with 12 bases remaining between them. The CDR3 sequence is 15 residues long. The germline CDR1 and CDR2 sequences are SGHRS and YFSETQ. The CDR3 sequence is CASSLYAFSNSPLHF. The CDR3 DNA reads TGCGCCAGCAGCTTGTATGCGTTCTCCAATTCACCCCTCCACTTT.

The rearrangement uses TRBV7-9 and TRBJ2-7, with TRBD1 matching 7 bases. Trimming removed 8 bases from V and 0 bases from J; junction bases left unmatched: 7. CDR1 and CDR2 from the germline V gene are SEHNR and FQNEAQ (reference sequence). The CDR3 sequence is 14 residues long. The CDR3 region is CASRRQGDSYEQYF. The DNA of the CDR3 is TGTGCCAGCCGAAGACAGGGTGACTCCTACGAGCAGTACTTC.

The V gene is TRBV18, the J gene TRBJ2-3; 8 nucleotides agree with TRBD1. Germline V gene data show CDR1 as KGHSH and CDR2 as LQKENI. The CDR3 extends over 15 amino acids. V shed 0 bases, J shed 4 bases, and the junction held 3 bases outside the gene matches. The CDR3 DNA reads as TGTGCCAGCTCACCACCGACAGGGGCGCCAGATACGCAGTATTTT. Amino acids: CASSPPTGAPDTQYF.

The J gene is TRBJ1-6, the V gene TRBV19, with no clear D. There are 12 residues in the CDR3. V was pared by 5 bases and J by 6 bases, with 5 bases between. Germline V lookup: CDR1 LNHDA, CDR2 SQIVND (reference sequence). The CDR3 DNA is TGTGCCAGTAGTGGGAGTAATTCACCCCTCCACTTT. Translated, it gives CASSGSNSPLHF. The complete variable domain, with remaining parts taken from reference TRBV19 and TRBJ1-6, reads DGGITQSPKYLFRKEGQNVTLSCEQNLNHDAMYWYRQDPGQGLRLIYYSQIVNDFQKGDIAEGYSVSREKKESFPLTVTSAQKNPTAFYLCASSGSNSPLHFGNGTRLTVT.